Listed below are T cell receptor beta chains from one sample, sequenced in a study of radiation and T cells in renal cell carcinoma. Libraries were prepared by immunoSEQ multiplex PCR; TCRdb keeps only in-frame clonotypes and omits some of them. This table has 25,000 to 30,000 clones, about 85% appearing once. Specimen: blood, collected from a patient whose treatment included radiotherapy and nephrectomy. These TCRs come from a man in his sixties with renal cell carcinoma. Each CDR3 is given with its conserved first and last residue. The D gene is left open where the match is weak. The listing skips clone size in some rows; elsewhere it reads once, few, many or a size class.

j_call d_call v_call clone_size cdr3_aa cdr3_nt
TRBJ2-7 - TRBV29-1 - CSVFSGHYEQYF TGCAGCGTTTTTAGCGGACACTACGAGCAGTACTTC
TRBJ2-2 TRBD2 TRBV19 once CASTKREGVGGELFF TGTGCCAGTACAAAGCGGGAGGGAGTGGGCGGGGAGCTGTTTTTT
TRBJ2-1 - TRBV30 once CAWSSGLYNEQFF TGTGCCTGGAGCTCGGGACTGTACAATGAGCAGTTCTTC
TRBJ2-5 TRBD1 TRBV10-1 - CASSELTGGETQYF TGCGCCAGCAGTGAGCTGACAGGGGGAGAGACCCAGTACTTC
TRBJ2-6 - TRBV4-3 - CASSQVATSSGANVLTF TGCGCCAGCAGCCAGGTGGCCACAAGCTCTGGGGCCAACGTCCTGACTTTC
TRBJ1-1 TRBD1 TRBV5-1 once CASSYSGGRMNTEAFF TGCGCCAGCAGCTATTCAGGGGGCCGAATGAACACTGAAGCTTTCTTT
TRBJ1-1 - TRBV5-1 - CASSPITRRATEAFF TGCGCCAGCAGCCCGATTACCAGGAGGGCCACTGAAGCTTTCTTT
TRBJ2-2 - TRBV7-9 - CASSRIGTGELFF TGTGCCAGCAGCCGAATAGGCACCGGGGAGCTGTTTTTT
TRBJ1-5 - TRBV4-1 - CASSQDQANQPQHF TGCGCCAGCAGCCAAGATCAGGCGAATCAGCCCCAGCATTTT
TRBJ1-5 - TRBV5-1 - CASSHGTVGLPNQSNQPQHF TGCGCCAGCAGTCATGGGACGGTCGGTCTCCCGAATCAGAGCAATCAGCCCCAGCATTTT
TRBJ2-7 TRBD1 TRBV7-9 - CASSLPRQGKVYEQYF TGTGCCAGCAGCTTACCCCGACAGGGAAAAGTCTACGAGCAGTACTTC
TRBJ1-1 - TRBV19 - CASSTKTGGNTEAFF TGTGCCAGTAGTACCAAGACGGGGGGGAACACTGAAGCTTTCTTT
TRBJ2-7 TRBD1 TRBV6-5 - CATRQGSYEQYF TGTGCCACCCGACAGGGCTCCTACGAGCAGTACTTC
TRBJ2-1 TRBD2 TRBV10-1 - CASSGSGTSSGSSYNEQFF TGCGCCAGCAGTGGGTCCGGGACTAGTAGTGGTAGCTCCTACAATGAGCAGTTCTTC
TRBJ2-1 - TRBV29-1 once CSVALDGNYNEQFF TGCAGCGTCGCCCTGGACGGCAACTACAATGAGCAGTTCTTC
TRBJ2-7 TRBD2 TRBV6-6 - CASRGLTSGSSYEQYF TGTGCCAGCCGGGGGTTGACTAGCGGGAGCTCCTACGAGCAGTACTTC
TRBJ2-1 - TRBV7-2 - CASSAHRNEQFF TGTGCCAGCAGCGCCCACCGCAATGAGCAGTTCTTC
TRBJ1-5 - TRBV11-2 - CASSSNSNQPQHF TGTGCCAGCAGCTCCAACAGCAATCAGCCCCAGCATTTT
TRBJ2-3 TRBD2 TRBV10-3 - CAISEGLAGSTDTQYF TGTGCCATCAGTGAAGGACTAGCGGGTAGCACAGATACGCAGTATTTT
TRBJ2-7 TRBD2 TRBV30 - CAWNLGGVHEQYF TGTGCCTGGAACCTCGGGGGGGTCCACGAGCAGTACTTC
TRBJ2-1 TRBD2 TRBV7-9 - CASSPGTSGNNEQFF TGTGCCAGCAGCCCCGGGACTAGCGGTAACAATGAGCAGTTCTTC
TRBJ2-7 - TRBV5-1 - CASSSTYDEQYF TGCGCCAGCAGCTCCACTTATGACGAGCAGTACTTC